This T cell receptor (beta chain) was found in a study of T cells in Graves' hyperthyroidism and ophthalmopathy. Germline CDR1 SQVTM, CDR2 ANQGSEA. With 2 bases clipped from V and 0 bases from J, the junction kept 0 bases outside the gene matches. The CDR3 length is 14 residues. Regions amplified from RNA transcripts were the TCR beta CDR3 regions. TCR CDR3 regions were first amplified by RT-PCR with HTBI primers. TCRdb passed the multiplex PCR reads through MiXCR, listing each CDR3 protein once. The table records about 580,000 distinct CDR3 sequences, about 45% of them present only once. The clonotype comes from a woman under 30 with Graves' hyperthyroidism. The sequencing sample was made of peripheral blood or thyroid tissue (not recorded which). V gene TRBV29-1 combines with J gene TRBJ2-1; 8 bases agree with TRBD2. CDR3 DNA: TGCAGCGTTGAAAGCGGGAGCTCCTACAATGAGCAGTTCTTC. Protein sequence: CSVESGSSYNEQFF.